This T cell receptor beta chain appears in the sequencing data of a study of fetal regulatory T cell absence and autoimmunity. About the study: IPEX patients had exocrine pancreas autoimmunity without clinical diabetes. The study's findings and limits: Some top pancreas TCR clones were over 80-fold enriched versus cord blood.

Comments on this clone: Antigen: not known.

Germline V lookup: CDR1 MGHRA, CDR2 YSYEKL. V was clipped by 1 base and J by 0 bases, with 13 bases between them. The CDR3 loop spans 16 amino acids. The assay was run at survey level. The method was immunoSEQ multiplex PCR; TCRdb's version includes in-frame clones alone and lacks a portion of them. The profile shows around 100,000 clones, approximately 79% of them singletons. V and J are TRBV4-1 and TRBJ2-7, with a weak D call TRBD2 (5 bases). Sequences were obtained from pancreas tissue. The clonotype originates from a male donor with IPEX syndrome. The CDR3 DNA is TGCGCCAGCAGCCAAGCCCCCAGCGGAGCCTCCTACGAGCAGTACTTC. Encoded protein: CASSQAPSGASYEQYF.